The rows below give T cell receptor beta chains drawn from one sample of a study of CD4 T cells in relation to SARS-CoV-2 and coronaviruses. Only in-frame clones appear in the TCRdb table, and some are missing; sequencing was by immunoSEQ multiplex PCR. The sample holds more than 20,000 clones, roughly 81% seen once. These TCRs are of unknown antigen specificity. The sequenced sample consisted of CD4+ T cells from PBMCs, cultured in vitro. The receptors derive from a human donor in good health. Both conserved end residues are part of each CDR3. A D gene is named only where the DNA matches it firmly. Expanded clones are given a class, and other clones once, few, many or no size at all.

V: TRBV6-5
D: .
size: .
J: TRBJ2-3
DNA: TGTGCCAGCAAGGCGGGAATTAGCACAGATACGCAGTATTTT
CDR3: CASKAGISTDTQYF

V: TRBV25-1
D: .
size: .
J: TRBJ2-2
DNA: TGTGCCAGCAGTGATATGGCTCTAGCCCACACCGGGGAGCTGTTTTTT
CDR3: CASSDMALAHTGELFF

V: TRBV18
D: .
size: .
J: TRBJ2-2
DNA: TGTGCCAGCTCACCACCAGACATCGGATTCACCGGGGAGCTGTTTTTT
CDR3: CASSPPDIGFTGELFF

V: TRBV29-1
D: .
size: .
J: TRBJ1-1
DNA: TGCAGCGCCGGCAGGGGTATGAACACTGAAGCTTTCTTT
CDR3: CSAGRGMNTEAFF

V: TRBV3-1/TRBV3-2
D: .
size: .
J: TRBJ2-1
DNA: TGTGCCAGCAGCCGATCTGAGGGGGTGGCCTACAATGAGCAGTTCTTC
CDR3: CASSRSEGVAYNEQFF

V: TRBV7-7
D: .
size: .
J: TRBJ2-1
DNA: TGTGCTAGCAGCCCCCGAGGGGGGGACGGATATGAGCAGTTCTTC
CDR3: CASSPRGGDGYEQFF

V: TRBV9
D: .
size: .
J: TRBJ1-2
DNA: TGTGCCAGCAGCGTAGGTCAGGACTATGGCTACACCTTC
CDR3: CASSVGQDYGYTF

V: TRBV5-1
D: .
size: .
J: TRBJ1-5
DNA: TGCGCCAGCAGCGAGAGCGGGGGGGGCAATCAGCCCCAGCATTTT
CDR3: CASSESGGGNQPQHF

V: TRBV7-8
D: .
size: .
J: TRBJ2-3
DNA: TGTGCCAGCAACTCTCAGGGGCCGGGCACAGATACGCAGTATTTT
CDR3: CASNSQGPGTDTQYF

V: TRBV7-2
D: .
size: .
J: TRBJ1-1
DNA: TGTGCCAGCAGCACCGAACCTAACACTGAAGCTTTCTTT
CDR3: CASSTEPNTEAFF

V: TRBV19
D: .
size: few
J: TRBJ2-6
DNA: TGTGCCAGTAGTATAACAGGAGTAGGGAAATCTGGGGCCAACGTCCTGACTTTC
CDR3: CASSITGVGKSGANVLTF

V: TRBV11-3
D: .
size: .
J: TRBJ1-1
DNA: TGTGCCAGCAGCTTAGAGGGGAGTAACACTGAAGCTTTCTTT
CDR3: CASSLEGSNTEAFF

V: TRBV7-9
D: .
size: .
J: TRBJ2-4
DNA: TGTGCCAGCACTTTAGGGGAAAACATTCAGTACTTC
CDR3: CASTLGENIQYF

V: TRBV21-1
D: .
size: .
J: TRBJ2-7
DNA: TGTGCCAGCAGCATACGCTGGGGACTAGCGTACGAGCAGTACTTC
CDR3: CASSIRWGLAYEQYF

V: TRBV19
D: TRBD1
size: .
J: TRBJ1-2
DNA: TGTGCCAGTAGGACGGGACAGGCGTACTATGGCTACACCTTC
CDR3: CASRTGQAYYGYTF

V: TRBV19
D: TRBD2
size: .
J: TRBJ2-5
DNA: TGTGCCAGTAGTTCCTATGGGGGGAGGGCTCAAGAGACCCAGTACTTC
CDR3: CASSSYGGRAQETQYF

V: TRBV5-1
D: TRBD2
size: .
J: TRBJ2-2
DNA: TGCGCCAGCAGCTTGGGGGCTAGCGGGAGTCGAACCGGGGAGCTGTTTTTT
CDR3: CASSLGASGSRTGELFF

V: TRBV5-1
D: .
size: .
J: TRBJ2-3
DNA: TGCGCCAGCAGCTTGGCCCTAGCCGAAGGCACAGATACGCAGTATTTT
CDR3: CASSLALAEGTDTQYF

V: TRBV4-3
D: TRBD1
size: .
J: TRBJ1-1
DNA: TGCGCCAGCAGCCCATTAGGCGGGACAGGGGGCGAAGCTTTCTTT
CDR3: CASSPLGGTGGEAFF

V: TRBV18
D: .
size: .
J: TRBJ1-1
DNA: TGTGCCAGCTCACCAAGGCAGGGGCCGAACACTGAAGCTTTCTTT
CDR3: CASSPRQGPNTEAFF

V: TRBV11-2
D: .
size: .
J: TRBJ2-7
DNA: TGTGCCAGCAGCTTAGATCGTGGGGGGACGAACGAGCAGTACTTC
CDR3: CASSLDRGGTNEQYF

V: TRBV23-1
D: .
size: .
J: TRBJ1-1
DNA: TGCGCCAGCAGTCAACAGGGTTCTCAGTTAGGAGCTTTCTTT
CDR3: CASSQQGSQLGAFF

V: TRBV16
D: .
size: .
J: TRBJ2-7
DNA: TGTGCCAGCAGCCTGGAGGCGGAGCAGTACTTC
CDR3: CASSLEAEQYF

V: TRBV19
D: TRBD1
size: .
J: TRBJ2-6
DNA: TGTGCCAGTAGCATAGGGGGCGCCGATGGGGCCAACGTCCTGACTTTC
CDR3: CASSIGGADGANVLTF

V: TRBV18
D: .
size: .
J: TRBJ2-2
DNA: TGTGCCAGCTCACCACCCAGGCATACCGGGGAGCTGTTTTTT
CDR3: CASSPPRHTGELFF

V: TRBV19
D: .
size: .
J: TRBJ1-2
DNA: TGTGCCAGTAGTATTCGGGGGATCCATGGCTACACCTTC
CDR3: CASSIRGIHGYTF

V: TRBV3-1/TRBV3-2
D: TRBD1
size: .
J: TRBJ1-1
DNA: TGTGCCAGCGCCGTGCAGGGGGGCTTGAACACTGAAGCTTTCTTT
CDR3: CASAVQGGLNTEAFF

V: TRBV29-1
D: TRBD2
size: .
J: TRBJ2-3
DNA: TGCAGCGTCGGTAGCGGGAGGGGGTCTTCAGATACGCAGTATTTT
CDR3: CSVGSGRGSSDTQYF

V: TRBV2
D: .
size: few
J: TRBJ1-1
DNA: TGTGCCAGCAGTGATGTTATCATGAACACTGAAGCTTTCTTT
CDR3: CASSDVIMNTEAFF

V: TRBV4-3
D: .
size: .
J: TRBJ1-1
DNA: TGCGCCAGCAGCCGGGGGCGTGGGGAAGCTTTCTTT
CDR3: CASSRGRGEAFF

V: TRBV2
D: TRBD2
size: once
J: TRBJ2-5
DNA: TGTGCCAGCACCCCCCGGGGGGGTCAGGGGACCCAGTACTTC
CDR3: CASTPRGGQGTQYF

V: TRBV24-1
D: .
size: few
J: TRBJ2-2
DNA: TGTGCCACCAGTGACCGGGACACCGGGGAGCTGTTTTTT
CDR3: CATSDRDTGELFF

V: TRBV29-1
D: .
size: .
J: TRBJ2-1
DNA: TGCAGCGTTGAAGACACGGGGGCCCGCAATGAGCAGTTCTTC
CDR3: CSVEDTGARNEQFF

V: TRBV5-1
D: TRBD2
size: .
J: TRBJ2-1
DNA: TGCGCCAGCAGCTTGGCAACTAGCGGGGGAAACAATGAGCAGTTCTTC
CDR3: CASSLATSGGNNEQFF

V: TRBV9
D: TRBD2
size: .
J: TRBJ2-3
DNA: TGTGCCAGCAGCGTAGACAGCGGGGGGCCGCCAGATACGCAGTATTTT
CDR3: CASSVDSGGPPDTQYF

V: TRBV9
D: .
size: .
J: TRBJ2-7
DNA: TGTGCCAGCAGCCCTGGGATGGAGACTCTGCCGAGTAAGCAGTACTTC
CDR3: CASSPGMETLPSKQYF

V: TRBV5-1
D: TRBD1
size: .
J: TRBJ2-3
DNA: TGCGCCAGCAGCTTGGGACAGGGGCGAGATACGCAGTATTTT
CDR3: CASSLGQGRDTQYF